The clone carrying this TCR beta chain showed up just a few times. Antigen specificity is unknown. This sample was included in a study of beta chain features in type 1 diabetes. Whole-study context: Age, gender and cell yields were similar between patients and healthy donors.

General study findings and limits: Within each of all four CD4+ subsets, Type 1 diabetes patients had TCRB CDR3s that were moderately but significantly shorter. More deletions and fewer insertions at VDJ junctions were seen in type 1 diabetes patients. cDNA-based sequencing might over-represent cells highly expressing TCR.

V shed 2 bases and J shed 7 bases, with 9 bases lying between them. This CDR3 is built from 13 residues. Germline CDR1 SGHAT, CDR2 FQDESV (reference sequence). Expressed TCRB transcripts were sequenced because the isolated RNA had all been reverse transcribed beforehand. It was found that naive, central memory and regulatory T cell samples averaged approximately 3.5 million reads. Profiling relied on immunoSEQ multiplex PCR, and the TCRdb table lists in-frame clones only, not all of them. The sample lists a few hundred thousand clones; 9.6% were seen once. The clonotype originates from a man younger than 45 with type 1 diabetes. Sample: central memory CD4+ T cells from blood. The gene calls are TRBV11-1 and TRBJ2-1, with D hard to call. The DNA for the CDR3 is TGTGCCAGCAGCTTAATAATGAGGAATGAGCAGTTCTTC. Translating gives CASSLIMRNEQFF.